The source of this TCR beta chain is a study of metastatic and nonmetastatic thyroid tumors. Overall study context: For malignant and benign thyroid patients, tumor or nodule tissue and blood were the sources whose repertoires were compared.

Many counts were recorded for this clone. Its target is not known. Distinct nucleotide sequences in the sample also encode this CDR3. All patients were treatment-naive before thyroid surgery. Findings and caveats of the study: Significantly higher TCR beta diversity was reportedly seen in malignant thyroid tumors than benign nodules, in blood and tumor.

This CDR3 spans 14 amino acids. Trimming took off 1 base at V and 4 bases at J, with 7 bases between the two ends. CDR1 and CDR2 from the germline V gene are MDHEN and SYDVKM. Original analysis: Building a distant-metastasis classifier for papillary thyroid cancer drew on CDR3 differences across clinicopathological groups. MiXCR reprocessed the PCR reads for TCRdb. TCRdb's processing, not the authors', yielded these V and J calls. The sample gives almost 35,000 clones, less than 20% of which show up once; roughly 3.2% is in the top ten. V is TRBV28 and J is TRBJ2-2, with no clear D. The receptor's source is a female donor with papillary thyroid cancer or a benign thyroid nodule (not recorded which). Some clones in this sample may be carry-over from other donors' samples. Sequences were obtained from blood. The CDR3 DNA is TGTGCCAGCAGTTTATTCGCAGGCACCGGGGAGCTGTTTTTT. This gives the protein CASSLFAGTGELFF.